This T cell receptor beta chain emerged from a study of blood T cell repertoires in COVID-19. V lost 4 bases, J lost 1 base, and 6 bases stayed unmatched. From germline, CDR1 is SGHRS and CDR2 YFSETQ. The CDR3 loop spans 15 amino acids. The protocol was immunoSEQ multiplex PCR, while the TCRdb copy is restricted to in-frame clones and leaves out a portion. Of fewer than 400,000 clones listed, around 90% are singletons. The source of this sequence is a human donor in a cohort sampled during active COVID-19. The V and J genes are TRBV5-1 and TRBJ2-5; 8 nucleotides align to TRBD1. Sample: peripheral blood. The CDR3 here is CASSARDRTQETQYF. For the CDR3, the DNA is TGCGCCAGCAGCGCAAGGGACAGGACCCAAGAGACCCAGTACTTC.